The next 14 T cell receptor beta chains were all read from a single sample in a study of T cell responses to AZD1222 COVID-19 vaccine (dated by TCRdb to 2020 to 2023). The time point label, as the study defines it: baseline before first vaccination. Libraries were constructed by the immunoSEQ multiplex PCR assay. As stored in TCRdb, this immuneACCESS dataset retains in-frame rearrangements with V and J assigned. A fraction of the clones does not appear; measured against another copy, unresolved V genes explain less than half of the discrepancy, and the remainder lacks a known reason. In all, the sample holds about 63,000 clones, and approximately 85% of those were seen once. Together, the top ten hold roughly 19% of the sample. This material consisted of peripheral blood, taken on day 0 of AZD1222 vaccination. The receptor set was obtained from an adult in good health.

This clone was seen just once. The gene calls are TRBV7-9 and TRBJ2-7; 11 bases map to TRBD1. Germline trimming cut 3 bases from V and 1 base from J; bases unmatched to any gene: 5. Germline assignment: CDR1 SEHNR and CDR2 FQNEAQ (reference sequence). CDR3 length: 16 residues. Here the CDR3 reads CASSLLGQGGSYEQYF. The DNA for the CDR3 is TGTGCCAGCAGCTTGCTGGGACAGGGGGGATCCTACGAGCAGTACTTC.

The chain carries TRBV4-1 and TRBJ2-5, with D tentatively TRBD1 (5 bases). Trimming took off 0 bases at V and 1 base at J, with 15 bases between the two ends. Germline lookup yields CDR1 MGHRA and CDR2 YSYEKL. The CDR3 totals 17 residues. The CDR3 loop reads CASSQDGADLLQETQYF. In DNA, the CDR3 is TGCGCCAGCAGCCAAGATGGGGCGGACCTCCTCCAAGAGACCCAGTACTTC.

This chain uses TRBV25-1 with TRBJ1-4, with TRBD1 as a possible D gene (6 bases). Germline CDR1 reads MGHDK; CDR2 reads SYGVNS. V gave up 1 base and J gave up 4 bases, with 10 bases separating them. This CDR3 region has 15 residues. CDR3 nucleotide sequence: TGTGCCAGCAGTGAATCGACAGGAAATAATGAAAAACTGTTTTTT. Its protein is CASSESTGNNEKLFF. Full variable domain (rest looked up from reference TRBV25-1 and TRBJ1-4): EADIYQTPRYLVIGTGKKITLECSQTMGHDKMYWYQQDPGMELHLIHYSYGVNSTEKGDLSSESTVSRIRTEHFPLTLESARPSHTSQYLCASSESTGNNEKLFFGSGTQLSVL.

The chain carries TRBV7-9 and TRBJ1-5; tentative D call: TRBD1 (5 bases). Trimming took 5 bases from V and 7 from J, leaving 21 bases between them. Germline V gives CDR1 SEHNR, CDR2 FQNEAQ (reference sequence). CDR3 length: 16 amino acids. The CDR3 reads CASSDSRGGRGQPQHF. CDR3 DNA sequence: TGTGCCAGCAGCGATTCCCGGGGAGGGCGGGGGCAGCCCCAGCATTTT.

V gene TRBV11-3 combines with J gene TRBJ2-2; no reliable D call. V lost 5 bases and J lost 10, with 11 bases in between. The V gene's germline CDR1 is SGHNT and CDR2 YENEEA. The CDR3 contains 12 residues. In DNA form, the CDR3 reads TGTGCCAGCAGCCGATCACCGGAGGAGCTGTTTTTT. Its translation: CASSRSPEELFF.

The V gene is TRBV3-1 (or the pseudogene TRBV3-2), the J gene TRBJ1-2, with 7 bases identical to TRBD1. Germline CDR1 is LGHDT and CDR2 is YNNKEL (reference sequence). The ends lost 1 base at V and 8 bases at J; junction bases unmatched: 13. The CDR3 extends over 16 amino acids. The CDR3 spells CASSQGTGALKGGYTF. The CDR3 coding sequence is TGTGCCAGCAGCCAAGGGACAGGCGCGCTCAAGGGGGGCTACACCTTC.

About this clone itself: Its ends do not fully match the called genes, so a read error is possible. The CDR3, as DNA: TGTGCTAGCAGCTTAACCCGGAACACTGAAGCTTTCTTT. It encodes CASSLTRNTEAFF. This chain connects TRBV7-7 to TRBJ1-1; the D is unclear. Germline values: CDR1 SSHAT, CDR2 FNYEAQ (reference sequence). The CDR3 runs to 13 residues.

The chain carries TRBV9 and TRBJ2-1, with 8 bases matching TRBD2. The trim removed 0 bases at V and 1 base at J, leaving 6 bases unmatched. The CDR3 length is 17 residues. Looked up from germline, CDR1 is SGDLS and CDR2 is YYNGEE. This chain's CDR3 is CASSVAVSGDSYNEQFF. The DNA for the CDR3 is TGTGCCAGCAGCGTAGCTGTTAGCGGGGATTCCTACAATGAGCAGTTCTTC. The full variable domain, rest sourced from reference TRBV9 and TRBJ2-1, is DSGVTQTPKHLITATGQRVTLRCSPRSGDLSVYWYQQSLDQGLQFLIQYYNGEERAKGNILERFSAQQFPDLHSELNLSSLELGDSALYFCASSVAVSGDSYNEQFFGPGTRLTVL.

The V call is TRBV5-4, the J call TRBJ2-1; D remains ambiguous. The CDR3 has 13 residues. V lost 3 bases and J 3 bases, leaving 7 bases between the germline ends. Per the germline V gene, CDR1 is SGHNT and CDR2 is YYREEE (reference sequence). CDR3 coding DNA: TGTGCCAGCAGCTCGATCCTCTACAATGAGCAGTTCTTC. Translating it yields CASSSILYNEQFF.

The chain employs TRBV28 and TRBJ2-7, with 12 nucleotides matching TRBD2. CDR3 length: 16 residues. The germline CDR1 and CDR2 sequences are MDHEN and SYDVKM. V lost 5 bases to trimming and J lost 6 bases; unmatched junction nucleotides: 11. The CDR3 region has the DNA TGTGCCAGCAGTACGACTAGCGGGGGTCTCTACTTCGAGCAGTACTTC. Residues: CASSTTSGGLYFEQYF.

This chain links TRBV18 with TRBJ2-2; D unresolved. The germline V and J ends were trimmed by 3 bases and 10 bases, with 12 bases remaining between them. The germline V gene encodes CDR1 KGHSH and CDR2 LQKENI. The CDR3 consists of 13 residues. This CDR3 reads CASSPLVGEELFF. For the CDR3, the DNA is TGTGCCAGCTCACCTTTGGTAGGAGAGGAGCTGTTTTTT.

The rearrangement links TRBV5-1 to TRBJ2-1; possibly TRBD2 for D (5 bases). Trimming took off 4 bases at V and 3 bases at J, with 8 bases between the two ends. From germline, CDR1 is SGHRS and CDR2 YFSETQ. This CDR3 comprises 13 residues. The CDR3 nucleotides are TGCGCCAGCAGCCAGGACTTCTACAATGAGCAGTTCTTC. This encodes CASSQDFYNEQFF.

The gene calls are TRBV13 and TRBJ2-7; D is perhaps TRBD1 (5 bases). V dropped 4 bases and J dropped 7 bases, with 14 bases sitting between them. The CDR3 is 13 amino acids. CDR1 and CDR2 (germline): PRHDT, FYEKMQ (reference sequence). For the CDR3, the DNA is TGTGCCAGCAGCTGGGGTGGGGCCAGGGAGCAGTACTTC. Its protein product is CASSWGGAREQYF.

The rearrangement uses TRBV6-5 and TRBJ1-5; D is possibly TRBD1 (5 bases). Per the germline V gene, CDR1 is MNHEY and CDR2 is SVGAGI. V lost 11 bases, J lost 7 bases, and 18 bases lay in between. This CDR3 has 13 residues. The CDR3 region has the DNA TGTGCCGGAACGGGGCGGTTAGGGCAGCCCCAGCATTTT. This sequence encodes CAGTGRLGQPQHF.